This entry lists 27 T cell receptor beta chains sequenced from one sample in a study of CD8+ T cells in alopecia areata. Following extraction, RNA underwent reverse transcription to cDNA, which served as the sequencing template. Profiling relied on immunoSEQ multiplex PCR, and the TCRdb table lists in-frame clones only, not all of them. The table lists about 200,000 clones, 57% of them singletons. The sequenced sample was CD4+ T cells sorted from blood, obtained at week 0. The receptors were sampled from a human donor with alopecia areata.

The chain links TRBV29-1 to TRBJ1-2; no firm D call. Trimming shortened V by 6 bases and J by 7 bases, and 12 bases separated the two germline ends. CDR1 is SQVTM and CDR2 is ANQGSEA in the germline V gene. The CDR3 covers 11 residues. The CDR3 bases are TGCAGCGTCTTGACCCTGACTGGCTACACCTTC. It codes for CSVLTLTGYTF.

The rearrangement links TRBV7-2 to TRBJ1-4; 9 positions agree with TRBD1. There are 17 residues in the CDR3. Germline assignment: CDR1 SGHTA and CDR2 FQGNSA. V gave up 1 base and J gave up 6 bases; unmatched junction bases: 9. CDR3 DNA sequence: TGTGCCAGCAGCTTAGTTTTGGAAGGGACAGGGTATGAAAAACTGTTTTTT. Residues: CASSLVLEGTGYEKLFF.

The chain recombines TRBV15 with TRBJ2-3, with D unresolved. The V gene's germline CDR1 is LNHNV and CDR2 YYDKDF (reference sequence). This CDR3 has 14 amino acids. The V gene lost 0 bases and the J gene lost 4 bases, with 8 bases spanning the gap. The CDR3 is CATSRDLPPDTQYF. DNA for the CDR3: TGTGCCACCAGCAGAGATCTCCCCCCAGATACGCAGTATTTT. The whole variable domain, remainder taken from reference TRBV15 and TRBJ2-3, is DAMVIQNPRYQVTQFGKPVTLSCSQTLNHNVMYWYQQKSSQAPKLLFHYYDKDFNNEADTPDNFQSRRPNTSFCFLDIRSPGLGDTAMYLCATSRDLPPDTQYFGPGTRLTVL.

J is TRBJ2-1 and V is TRBV19, with 8 bases identical to TRBD1. V shed 5 bases and J 3 bases; nucleotides not matched to a gene: 12. The CDR3 is 17 amino acids. Germline V gene sequence: CDR1 LNHDA, CDR2 SQIVND (reference sequence). CDR3 loop: CASSDGSQGVFYNEQFF. The CDR3 DNA sequence: TGTGCCAGTAGTGACGGCTCACAGGGGGTTTTCTACAATGAGCAGTTCTTC. Filled out from reference TRBV19 and TRBJ2-1, the complete variable domain reads DGGITQSPKYLFRKEGQNVTLSCEQNLNHDAMYWYRQDPGQGLRLIYYSQIVNDFQKGDIAEGYSVSREKKESFPLTVTSAQKNPTAFYLCASSDGSQGVFYNEQFFGPGTRLTVL.

The chain links TRBV4-2 to TRBJ2-3; D unresolved. V shed 0 bases and J shed 11 bases, with 15 bases lying between them. The germline gives CDR1 LGHNA, CDR2 YNFKEQ. The CDR3 length is 14 residues. CDR3 DNA sequence: TGTGCCAGCAGCCAAGAGTCGCCCCCGCGTTGGCAGTATTTT. Translated, it gives CASSQESPPRWQYF.

This clone was seen a few times. The genes are TRBV7-2 and TRBJ2-1, with TRBD2 identical over 10 bases. V shed 5 bases and J 3 bases; nucleotides not matched to a gene: 10. The CDR3 loop spans 17 amino acids. Germline lookup yields CDR1 SGHTA and CDR2 FQGNSA. As DNA, the CDR3 is TGTGCCAGCAGCCCGCTAGCGGGGGCCGGGGTCTACAATGAGCAGTTCTTC. This translates into CASSPLAGAGVYNEQFF.

The J gene is TRBJ1-2, the V gene TRBV29-1; D is unresolved. The germline gives CDR1 SQVTM, CDR2 ANQGSEA. CDR3 size: 14 residues. The V end was cut by 7 bases, the J end by 2 bases, with 17 bases between. Here the CDR3 reads CSGFNYSPNYGYTF. Written as DNA, the CDR3 is TGCAGCGGTTTTAACTACAGTCCCAACTATGGCTACACCTTC.

The chain combines TRBV5-1 with TRBJ2-3, with 13 bases lining up with TRBD2. Trimming at V came to 4 bases and at J to 7 bases, leaving 12 bases not matched to a gene. In germline, CDR1 is SGHRS, CDR2 YFSETQ. The CDR3 consists of 17 residues. The CDR3 coding sequence is TGCGCCAGCAGCCTTAAGGGGACTAGCGGGATGATATATACGCAGTATTTT. Translation: CASSLKGTSGMIYTQYF.

This rearrangement joins TRBV18 to TRBJ2-2; no reliable D call. The CDR3 sequence is 18 residues long. The V gene lost 1 base and the J gene lost 6 bases, with 21 bases spanning the gap. Germline CDR1 is KGHSH and CDR2 is LQKENI. The CDR3 DNA sequence: TGTGCCAGCTCACCACGTTCAGGTGGACCGTCTGGGGCCGGGGAGCTGTTTTTT. Translating gives CASSPRSGGPSGAGELFF.

This chain uses TRBV7-9 with TRBJ2-7; D is unclear. This CDR3 contains 13 residues. CDR1 SEHNR and CDR2 FQNEAQ come from the germline V gene (reference sequence). V was cut by 2 bases and J by 3 bases, with 8 bases left in between. CDR3 sequence (DNA): TGTGCCAGCAGCTTACGGGCAGACTACGAGCAGTACTTC. Amino acids: CASSLRADYEQYF.

V is TRBV6-1 and J is TRBJ1-5, with D perhaps matching TRBD1 (5 bases). This CDR3 is 18 amino acids long. Trimming removed 2 bases from V and 1 base from J, with 18 bases in between. Germline loops: CDR1 MNHNS, CDR2 SASEGT. Written as DNA, the CDR3 is TGTGCCAGCAGTGAAAGGGGACGAGGAGGAGCGAGCAATCAGCCCCAGCATTTT. It specifies CASSERGRGGASNQPQHF.

The chain carries TRBV7-9 and TRBJ1-1; D unresolved. Trimming left V 5 bases short and J 1 base short, with 17 bases between. Germline V CDR1 and CDR2: SEHNR, FQNEAQ (reference sequence). This CDR3 has 16 amino acids. CDR3 protein: CASSALVWLTNTEAFF. The CDR3, as DNA: TGTGCCAGCAGCGCTCTGGTGTGGCTGACGAACACTGAAGCTTTCTTT.

V gene TRBV6-5 combines with J gene TRBJ2-7; D possibly corresponds to TRBD1 (6 bases). Germline lookup yields CDR1 MNHEY and CDR2 SVGAGI. V lost 0 bases and J 2 bases, leaving 11 bases between the germline ends. The CDR3 extends over 15 amino acids. The CDR3 nucleotides read TGTGCCAGCAGTTACTCCGGTCGGACAGCCTACGAGCAGTACTTC. This codes for CASSYSGRTAYEQYF.

The V gene is TRBV11-2, the J gene TRBJ2-1, with D unclear. The CDR3 has 14 amino acids. The germline gives CDR1 SGHAT, CDR2 FQNNGV. The V end lost 4 bases, the J end lost 8 bases, and 15 bases lay between the germline ends. CDR3: CASSSTQDRHEQFF. In DNA, the CDR3 is TGTGCCAGCAGCTCCACCCAAGACCGGCATGAGCAGTTCTTC.

The chain employs TRBV29-1 and TRBJ1-1; no clear D. There are 11 residues in the CDR3. Germline V gives CDR1 SQVTM, CDR2 ANQGSEA. Trimming pared 6 bases from V and 3 bases from J, leaving 8 bases between. CDR3 sequence (DNA): TGCAGCGTGACCCCTCACACTGAAGCTTTCTTT. This encodes CSVTPHTEAFF.

The V and J genes are TRBV5-1 and TRBJ2-4; D tentatively fits TRBD1 or TRBD2 (5 bases each). Germline CDR1 and CDR2: SGHRS and YFSETQ. Trimming removed 2 bases from V and 7 bases from J, with 13 bases in between. The CDR3 contains 14 residues. The CDR3 is CASSFGAEGNIQYF. CDR3 DNA: TGCGCCAGCAGCTTCGGGGCGGAAGGGAACATTCAGTACTTC. The whole variable domain, filled in from reference TRBV5-1 and TRBJ2-4, reads KAGVTQTPRYLIKTRGQQVTLSCSPISGHRSVSWYQQTPGQGLQFLFEYFSETQRNKGNFPGRFSGRQFSNSRSEMNVSTLELGDSALYLCASSFGAEGNIQYFGAGTRLSVL.

This clone was counted between two and nine times. The genes are TRBV30 and TRBJ1-2; the D is unclear. Germline CDR1 reads GTSNPN; CDR2 reads SVGIG (reference sequence). The CDR3 contains 13 residues. V was trimmed by 1 base and J by 1 base, leaving 7 bases between them. CDR3 sequence reads: CAWSAGGNYGYTF. The CDR3 DNA is TGTGCCTGGAGTGCAGGCGGTAACTATGGCTACACCTTC.

The chain uses TRBV5-1 and TRBJ2-6; D may be TRBD2 (5 bases). The V end lost 5 bases, the J end lost 0 bases, and 15 bases lay between the germline ends. CDR3 length: 17 residues. Germline-derived CDR1 and CDR2 are SGHRS and YFSETQ. The CDR3 bases are TGCGCCAGCAGTCGTTGGGAGATATACTCTGGGGCCAACGTCCTGACTTTC. Residues: CASSRWEIYSGANVLTF.

The chain recombines TRBV4-2 with TRBJ1-5; D is perhaps TRBD1 (6 bases). CDR1 and CDR2 (germline): LGHNA, YNFKEQ. The CDR3 has 14 residues. The germline V and J ends were trimmed by 6 bases and 1 base, with 10 bases remaining between them. CDR3 loop: CASRLQGSNQPQHF. In DNA, the CDR3 is TGTGCCAGCAGGTTACAGGGAAGCAATCAGCCCCAGCATTTT.

Turning to this clone: Other DNA sequences in the same sample also yield this CDR3. The chain recombines TRBV9 with TRBJ2-1; D unclear. CDR3 length: 12 amino acids. Trimming took 0 bases from V and 3 from J, leaving 1 base between them. CDR1 is SGDLS, CDR2 YYNGEE, per germline. CDR3 coding DNA: TGTGCCAGCAGCGTAGACTACAATGAGCAGTTCTTC. Protein sequence: CASSVDYNEQFF.

The rearrangement links TRBV29-1 to TRBJ1-2, with D possibly TRBD1 on 6 matching bases. Per germline, CDR1 SQVTM and CDR2 ANQGSEA. The CDR3 contains 13 residues. V was cut by 5 bases and J by 3 bases, with 13 bases left in between. DNA for the CDR3: TGCAGCGTTAATAGGGGGGCGGACTATGGCTACACCTTC. This sequence encodes CSVNRGADYGYTF.

V and J are TRBV29-1 and TRBJ1-1, with D unresolved. The CDR3 has 13 amino acids. Trimming took off 6 bases at V and 0 bases at J, with 11 bases between the two ends. Germline values: CDR1 SQVTM, CDR2 ANQGSEA. The CDR3 sequence: CSVHPRLNTEAFF. The DNA for the CDR3 is TGCAGCGTACATCCCAGATTGAACACTGAAGCTTTCTTT.

This clone was seen only a few times. V gene TRBV4-1 combines with J gene TRBJ2-5, with a possible D match to TRBD2 (6 bases). Germline V gene lookup returns CDR1 MGHRA and CDR2 YSYEKL. The V gene lost 1 base and the J gene lost 5 bases, with 14 bases spanning the gap. CDR3 length equals 15 residues. Here the CDR3 DNA reads TGCGCCAGCAGCCAAGCCGGGAGCCCCGGGGAGACCCAGTACTTC. Translated, it gives CASSQAGSPGETQYF.

The J gene is TRBJ2-2, the V gene TRBV11-3; tentative D call: TRBD1 (5 bases). V lost 0 bases, J lost 1 base, and 12 bases lay in between. The CDR3 has 17 amino acids. Germline CDR1 and CDR2: SGHNT and YENEEA. The CDR3 sequence is CASSLDGLQGNTGELFF. DNA for the CDR3: TGTGCCAGCAGCTTAGATGGTCTCCAGGGGAACACCGGGGAGCTGTTTTTT.

The CDR3 DNA follows: TGTGCCAGCAGCCAAGAGGACAGGGCGTACGAGCAGTACTTC. Amino acids: CASSQEDRAYEQYF. The chain links TRBV14 to TRBJ2-7, with 8 bases fitting TRBD1. J gave up 4 bases and V 0 bases, and 2 bases lay outside the gene matches. The germline V gene encodes CDR1 SGHDN and CDR2 FVKESK. The CDR3 runs 14 residues.

Here the CDR3 DNA reads TGTGCCAGCAGCTTAATGGGAGATACGCAGTATTTT. This sequence encodes CASSLMGDTQYF. The chain joins TRBV7-9 to TRBJ2-3, with no clear D. Germline V CDR1 and CDR2: SEHNR, FQNEAQ (reference sequence). This CDR3 comprises 12 residues. V was cut by 2 bases and J by 5 bases, with 5 bases left in between.

The DNA of the CDR3 is TGTGCCAGCAGTGAGCTGCGGCAGAACGTCCTGACTTTC. Its translation is CASSELRQNVLTF. This sequence joins TRBV2 and TRBJ2-6, with D hard to call. This CDR3 comprises 13 residues. Between the trimmed V and J ends, which lost 3 bases and 10 bases, there was a span of 10 bases. CDR1 SNHLY and CDR2 FYNNEI come from the germline V gene.